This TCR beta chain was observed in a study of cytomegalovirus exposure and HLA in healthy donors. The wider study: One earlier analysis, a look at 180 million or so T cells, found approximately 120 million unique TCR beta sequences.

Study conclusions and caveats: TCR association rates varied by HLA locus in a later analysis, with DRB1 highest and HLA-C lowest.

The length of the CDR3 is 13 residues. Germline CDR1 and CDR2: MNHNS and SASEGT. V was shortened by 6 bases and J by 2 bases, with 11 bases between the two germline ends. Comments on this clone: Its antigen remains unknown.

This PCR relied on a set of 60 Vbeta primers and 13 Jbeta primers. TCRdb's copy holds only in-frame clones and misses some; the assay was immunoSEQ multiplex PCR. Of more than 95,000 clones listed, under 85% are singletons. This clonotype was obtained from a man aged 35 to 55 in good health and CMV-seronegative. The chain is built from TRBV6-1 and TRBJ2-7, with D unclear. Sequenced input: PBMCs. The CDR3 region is CASRLPGTYEQYF. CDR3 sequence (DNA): TGTGCCAGCAGGCTCCCGGGTACCTACGAGCAGTACTTC.